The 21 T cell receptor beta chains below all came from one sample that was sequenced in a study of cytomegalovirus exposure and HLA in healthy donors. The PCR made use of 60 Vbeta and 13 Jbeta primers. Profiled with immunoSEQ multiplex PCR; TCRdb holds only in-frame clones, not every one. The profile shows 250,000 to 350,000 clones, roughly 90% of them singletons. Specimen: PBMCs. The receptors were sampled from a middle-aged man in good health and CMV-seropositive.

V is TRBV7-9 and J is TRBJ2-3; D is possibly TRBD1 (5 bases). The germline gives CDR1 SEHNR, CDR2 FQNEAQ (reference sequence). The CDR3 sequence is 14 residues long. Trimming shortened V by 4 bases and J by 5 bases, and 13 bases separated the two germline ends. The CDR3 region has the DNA TGTGCCAGCAGCTGGACCGGGCAGGGAGATACGCAGTATTTT. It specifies CASSWTGQGDTQYF.

The DNA for the CDR3 is TGTGCCAGCAACACAGGGATCGACGAGCAGTACTTC. Protein product: CASNTGIDEQYF. J is TRBJ2-7 and V is TRBV11-2, with D possibly matching TRBD1 (6 bases). Trimming pared 7 bases from V and 5 bases from J, leaving 12 bases between. There are 12 residues in the CDR3. The germline gives CDR1 SGHAT, CDR2 FQNNGV.

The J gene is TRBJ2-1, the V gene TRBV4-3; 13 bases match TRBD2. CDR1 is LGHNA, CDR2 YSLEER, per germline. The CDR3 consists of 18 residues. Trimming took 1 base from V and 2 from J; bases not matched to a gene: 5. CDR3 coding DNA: TGCGCCAGCAGCCAAGGGACTAGCGGGAGTGACACCTACAATGAGCAGTTCTTC. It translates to CASSQGTSGSDTYNEQFF.

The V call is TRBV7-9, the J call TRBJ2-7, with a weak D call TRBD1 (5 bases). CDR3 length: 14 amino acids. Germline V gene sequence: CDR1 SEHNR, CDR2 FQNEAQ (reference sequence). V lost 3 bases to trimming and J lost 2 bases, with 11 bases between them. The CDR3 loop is CASSFVTDTYEQYF. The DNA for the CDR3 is TGTGCCAGCAGCTTCGTGACAGATACCTACGAGCAGTACTTC.

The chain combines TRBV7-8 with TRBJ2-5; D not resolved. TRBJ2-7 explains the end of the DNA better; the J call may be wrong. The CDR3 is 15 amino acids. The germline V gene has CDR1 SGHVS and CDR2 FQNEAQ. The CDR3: CASSLVALSSYEQYF. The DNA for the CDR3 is TGTGCCAGCAGCTTAGTAGCTCTTAGCTCCTACGAGCAGTACTTC.

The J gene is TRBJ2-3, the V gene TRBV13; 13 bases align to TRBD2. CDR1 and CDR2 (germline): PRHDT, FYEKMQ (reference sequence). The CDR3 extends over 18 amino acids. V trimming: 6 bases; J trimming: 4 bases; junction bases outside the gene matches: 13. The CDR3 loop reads CASRPTSGRAGSADTQYF. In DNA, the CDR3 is TGTGCCAGCAGGCCCACTAGCGGGAGGGCCGGTTCCGCAGATACGCAGTATTTT.

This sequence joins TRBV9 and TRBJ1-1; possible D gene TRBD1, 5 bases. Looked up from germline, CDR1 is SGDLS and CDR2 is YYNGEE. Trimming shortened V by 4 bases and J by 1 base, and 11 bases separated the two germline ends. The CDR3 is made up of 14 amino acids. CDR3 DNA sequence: TGTGCCAGCAGCCCCAGGGTAGCGAACACTGAAGCTTTCTTT. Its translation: CASSPRVANTEAFF.

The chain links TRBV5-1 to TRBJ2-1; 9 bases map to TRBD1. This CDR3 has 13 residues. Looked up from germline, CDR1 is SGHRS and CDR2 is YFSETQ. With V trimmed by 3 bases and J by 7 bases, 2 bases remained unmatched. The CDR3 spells CASSWTGANEQFF. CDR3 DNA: TGCGCCAGCAGCTGGACAGGGGCAAATGAGCAGTTCTTC.

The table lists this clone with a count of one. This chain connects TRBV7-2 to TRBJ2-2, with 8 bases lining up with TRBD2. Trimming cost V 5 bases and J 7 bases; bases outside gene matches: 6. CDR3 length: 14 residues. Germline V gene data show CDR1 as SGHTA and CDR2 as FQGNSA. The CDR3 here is CASSHPLAVGELFF. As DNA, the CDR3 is TGTGCCAGCAGCCACCCACTAGCGGTCGGGGAGCTGTTTTTT.

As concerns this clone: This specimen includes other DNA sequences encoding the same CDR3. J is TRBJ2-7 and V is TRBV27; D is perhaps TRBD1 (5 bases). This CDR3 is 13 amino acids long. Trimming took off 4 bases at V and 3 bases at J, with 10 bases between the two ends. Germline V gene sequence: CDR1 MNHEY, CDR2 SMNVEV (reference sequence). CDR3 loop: CASSSLDSYEQYF. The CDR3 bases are TGTGCCAGCAGTTCTTTAGACAGCTACGAGCAGTACTTC.

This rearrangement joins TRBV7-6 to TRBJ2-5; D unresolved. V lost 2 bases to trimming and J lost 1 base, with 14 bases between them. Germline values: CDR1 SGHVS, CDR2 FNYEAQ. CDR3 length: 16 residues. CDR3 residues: CASSLMVRVPQETQYF. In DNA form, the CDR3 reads TGTGCCAGCAGCTTAATGGTGCGCGTCCCCCAAGAGACCCAGTACTTC.

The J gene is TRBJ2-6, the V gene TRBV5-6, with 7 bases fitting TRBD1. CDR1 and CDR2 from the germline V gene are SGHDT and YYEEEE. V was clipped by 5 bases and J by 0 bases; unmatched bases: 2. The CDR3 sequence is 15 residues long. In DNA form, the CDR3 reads TGTGCCAGCAGTTACAGGGGCTCTGGGGCCAACGTCCTGACTTTC. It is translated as CASSYRGSGANVLTF.

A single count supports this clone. CDR3 bases: TGCGCCAGCCATCGACAGGACAGCGAGCAGTACTTC. This sequence encodes CASHRQDSEQYF. The chain joins TRBV5-1 to TRBJ2-7; a possible D gene is TRBD1 (6 bases). The CDR3 runs 12 residues. CDR1 is SGHRS and CDR2 is YFSETQ in the germline V gene. Trimming removed 7 bases from V and 6 bases from J, with 14 bases in between.

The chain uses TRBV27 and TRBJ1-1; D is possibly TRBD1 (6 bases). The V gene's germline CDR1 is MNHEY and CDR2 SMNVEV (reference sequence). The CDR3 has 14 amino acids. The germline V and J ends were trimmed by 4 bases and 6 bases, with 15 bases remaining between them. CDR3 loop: CASSSRGSRAEAFF. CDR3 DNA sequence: TGTGCCAGCAGTTCCAGGGGAAGTAGGGCTGAAGCTTTCTTT.

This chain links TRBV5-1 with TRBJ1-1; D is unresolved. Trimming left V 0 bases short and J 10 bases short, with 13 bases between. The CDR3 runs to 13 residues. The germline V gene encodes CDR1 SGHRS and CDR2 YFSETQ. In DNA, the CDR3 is TGCGCCAGCAGCTTGGAAACCGCGAGAGGAGCTTTCTTT. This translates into CASSLETARGAFF.

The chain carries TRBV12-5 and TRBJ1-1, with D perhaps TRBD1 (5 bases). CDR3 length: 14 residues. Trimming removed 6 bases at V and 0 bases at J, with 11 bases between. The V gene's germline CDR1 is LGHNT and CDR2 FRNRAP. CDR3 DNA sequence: TGTGCTAGTGGCCAGGGAGGGCTGAACACTGAAGCTTTCTTT. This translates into CASGQGGLNTEAFF.

Here the CDR3 DNA reads TGTGCCAGTAGACCACTAGCGGGGGGGAGATTGGATACGCAGTATTTT. Translated, it gives CASRPLAGGRLDTQYF. V is TRBV19 and J is TRBJ2-3; 13 bases agree with TRBD2. J was trimmed by 6 bases and V by 6 bases; bases with no gene match: 9. CDR3 length: 16 amino acids. The germline gives CDR1 LNHDA, CDR2 SQIVND (reference sequence).

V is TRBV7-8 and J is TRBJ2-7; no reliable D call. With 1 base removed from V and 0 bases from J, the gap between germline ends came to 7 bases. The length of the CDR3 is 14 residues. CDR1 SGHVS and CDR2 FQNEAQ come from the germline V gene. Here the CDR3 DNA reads TGTGCCAGCAGCTTAGGCCGGAGCTCCTACGAGCAGTACTTC. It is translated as CASSLGRSSYEQYF.

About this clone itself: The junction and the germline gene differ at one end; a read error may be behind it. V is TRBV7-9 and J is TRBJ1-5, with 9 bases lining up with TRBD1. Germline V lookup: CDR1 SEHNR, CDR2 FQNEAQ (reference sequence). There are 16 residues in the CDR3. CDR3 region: CSSSLDDRGIDQPQHF. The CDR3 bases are TGTTCCAGCAGCTTAGATGACAGGGGGATTGATCAGCCCCAGCATTTT.

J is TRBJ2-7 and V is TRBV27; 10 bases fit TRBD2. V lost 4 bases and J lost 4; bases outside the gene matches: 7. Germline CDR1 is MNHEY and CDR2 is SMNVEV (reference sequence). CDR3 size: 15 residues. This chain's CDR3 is CASSWGAGGPYEQYF. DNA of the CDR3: TGTGCCAGCAGTTGGGGAGCGGGAGGGCCGTACGAGCAGTACTTC.

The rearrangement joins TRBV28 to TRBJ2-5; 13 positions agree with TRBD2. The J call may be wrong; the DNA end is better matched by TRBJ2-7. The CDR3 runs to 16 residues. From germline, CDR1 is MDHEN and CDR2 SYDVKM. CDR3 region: CASRDGLAGEFGEQYF. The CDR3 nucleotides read TGTGCCAGCAGGGACGGACTAGCGGGAGAGTTTGGCGAGCAGTACTTC.